Below, 30 T cell receptor beta chains from the same sample are listed, as sequenced in a study of T cells in tuberculosis. This sample's time point: new active TB diagnosis, blood taken before or within 7 days of starting treatment. Assay: immunoSEQ multiplex PCR; the TCRdb copy retains only in-frame clones and omits some. The repertoire consists of about 34,000 clones, with about 91% occurring once and the leading ten covering 2.4%. The sample was PBMCs, taken at tuberculosis diagnosis. The receptor source for this set is an adult with tuberculosis.

As regards this clone: A read error may account for a junction end that differs from germline. This sequence joins TRBV7-8 and TRBJ1-1; a possible D gene is TRBD1 (5 bases). CDR1 and CDR2 from the germline V gene are SGHVS and FQNEAQ. The CDR3 contains 13 residues. CDR3 DNA: TGTGCTAGCAGCGGCAGGGAAAGGGGTGAAGCTTTCTTT. Protein sequence: CASSGRERGEAFF.

The chain employs TRBV11-3 and TRBJ2-2; D is perhaps TRBD2 (6 bases). Per germline, CDR1 SGHNT and CDR2 YENEEA. The V end lost 2 bases, the J end lost 3 bases, and 16 bases lay between the germline ends. This CDR3 is 17 amino acids long. The DNA of the CDR3 is TGTGCCAGCAGCTTATTACGGGCTAGCGAGGACACCGGGGAGCTGTTTTTT. Amino acid sequence: CASSLLRASEDTGELFF.

This chain connects TRBV14 to TRBJ2-1; 7 bases match TRBD2. Germline V gene sequence: CDR1 SGHDN, CDR2 FVKESK. V was clipped by 4 bases and J by 6 bases; unmatched bases: 15. The CDR3 is 17 residues long. CDR3 in amino acids: CASSPHSGGWGSNEQFF. Written as DNA, the CDR3 is TGTGCCAGCAGCCCCCATTCCGGGGGGTGGGGGAGCAATGAGCAGTTCTTC.

The chain uses TRBV28 and TRBJ1-5, with D possibly being TRBD1 (6 bases). The CDR3 totals 13 residues. V lost 6 bases, J lost 3 bases, and 9 bases lay in between. The V gene's germline CDR1 is MDHEN and CDR2 SYDVKM. CDR3: CASSGTYNQPQHF. Here the CDR3 DNA reads TGTGCCAGCAGCGGGACATACAATCAGCCCCAGCATTTT.

CDR3 sequence reads: CASKQGGDFYEQYF. In DNA form, the CDR3 reads TGTGCCAGCAAACAGGGTGGGGATTTTTACGAGCAGTACTTC. This sequence joins TRBV6-1 and TRBJ2-7; the D gene is possibly TRBD1 (6 bases). This CDR3 comprises 14 residues. With 7 bases removed from V and 4 bases from J, the gap between germline ends came to 17 bases. Per germline, CDR1 MNHNS and CDR2 SASEGT.

The chain carries TRBV28 and TRBJ2-7, with 10 bases that match TRBD2. Germline CDR1 reads MDHEN; CDR2 reads SYDVKM. Unmatched junction bases numbered 10, after V lost 2 bases and J lost 3 bases. The CDR3 covers 17 residues. The CDR3 spells CASSLRPSGSSSYEQYV. Here the CDR3 DNA reads TGTGCCAGCAGTTTAAGGCCTAGCGGGAGTTCCAGCTACGAGCAGTACGTC.

V usage is TRBV18 and J usage is TRBJ2-1; D is uncertain. From germline, CDR1 is KGHSH and CDR2 LQKENI. This CDR3 spans 10 amino acids. V lost 6 bases and J 8 bases, leaving 5 bases between the germline ends. CDR3 nucleotides: TGTGCCAGCTCTGGCTATGAGCAGTTCTTC. This encodes CASSGYEQFF.

Comment on this clone: A junction boundary mismatches the germline segment, possibly from a read error. This chain links TRBV6-5 with TRBJ2-1; the match to TRBD2 covers 9 bases. Germline V gene lookup returns CDR1 MNHEY and CDR2 SVGAGI. The CDR3 loop spans 13 amino acids. The CDR3 here is CACSSGGYNEQFF. As DNA, the CDR3 is TGTGCCTGCAGCAGCGGGGGGTACAATGAGCAGTTCTTC.

This chain uses TRBV7-2 with TRBJ2-2, with a weak D call TRBD1 (5 bases). CDR3 size: 14 residues. V was clipped by 2 bases and J by 4 bases, with 8 bases between them. Germline V gene data show CDR1 as SGHTA and CDR2 as FQGNSA. Here the CDR3 reads CASSLQGFTGELFF. The CDR3 DNA follows: TGTGCCAGCAGCTTACAGGGTTTCACCGGGGAGCTGTTTTTT.

J is TRBJ2-3 and V is TRBV7-3; the D gene is possibly TRBD1 (5 bases). The CDR3 is 14 amino acids. CDR1 SGHTA and CDR2 FQGTGA come from the germline V gene. Trimming removed 5 bases from V and 2 bases from J, with 11 bases in between. This CDR3 is CASSPGHYTDTQYF. CDR3 in DNA: TGTGCCAGCAGCCCCGGACACTACACAGATACGCAGTATTTT.

The gene calls are TRBV6-1 and TRBJ2-3; the match to TRBD2 covers 12 bases. This CDR3 has 15 residues. J lost 4 bases, V lost 2 bases, and 1 base had no gene match. Germline CDR1 reads MNHNS; CDR2 reads SASEGT. CDR3 nucleotide sequence: TGTGCCAGCAGTGAACTAGCGGGGGGGCCAGATACGCAGTATTTT. Amino acids: CASSELAGGPDTQYF.

The chain uses TRBV15 and TRBJ1-2; a weak D match, TRBD1 (6 bases). CDR1 and CDR2 from the germline V gene are LNHNV and YYDKDF (reference sequence). This CDR3 has 14 amino acids. V dropped 0 bases and J dropped 8 bases, with 13 bases sitting between them. As DNA, the CDR3 is TGTGCCACCAGCAGAGAAAGGGGGGGCGCCGGCTACACCTTC. This encodes CATSRERGGAGYTF.

This clone was observed a single time. V and J are TRBV2 and TRBJ2-3; 8 bases are shared with TRBD1. V lost 6 bases to trimming and J lost 1 base; unmatched junction nucleotides: 6. The CDR3 is 15 residues long. Germline V CDR1 and CDR2: SNHLY, FYNNEI. The DNA for the CDR3 is TGTGCCAGCAGCCACAGGGGGGTTGGCACAGATACGCAGTATTTT. Protein: CASSHRGVGTDTQYF. The full variable domain, completed using reference TRBV2 and TRBJ2-3, is EPEVTQTPSHQVTQMGQEVILRCVPISNHLYFYWYRQILGQKVEFLVSFYNNEISEKSEIFDDQFSVERPDGSNFTLKIRSTKLEDSAMYFCASSHRGVGTDTQYFGPGTRLTVL.

V and J are TRBV30 and TRBJ1-4, with 11 bases identical to TRBD1. Trimming at V came to 0 bases and at J to 8 bases, leaving 5 bases not matched to a gene. This CDR3 region has 15 residues. Germline V gene data show CDR1 as GTSNPN and CDR2 as SVGIG (reference sequence). The CDR3 spells CAWSVGTGGKEKLFF. CDR3 nucleotides: TGTGCCTGGAGTGTAGGGACAGGGGGAAAGGAAAAACTGTTTTTT.

The chain recombines TRBV4-2 with TRBJ1-2; D is possibly TRBD1 (5 bases). This CDR3 contains 14 residues. CDR1 and CDR2 from the germline V gene are LGHNA and YNFKEQ. V lost 1 base to trimming and J lost 4 bases, with 10 bases between them. The CDR3 reads CASSQGGGIYGYTF. The CDR3 nucleotides are TGTGCCAGCAGCCAAGGTGGGGGGATCTATGGCTACACCTTC.

Concerning this clone itself: A junction end diverges from the germline sequence, so it may reflect a read error. This chain uses TRBV4-1 with TRBJ1-1; 8 positions agree with TRBD1. The CDR3 is 17 residues long. Germline assignment: CDR1 MGHRA and CDR2 YSYEKL. This CDR3 reads CASSLPGQGQGNAEAFF. The CDR3 coding sequence is TGCGCCAGCAGCCTCCCCGGACAGGGTCAGGGGAACGCTGAAGCTTTCTTT.

This chain uses TRBV2 with TRBJ1-2, with TRBD1 as a possible D gene (6 bases). Germline CDR1 and CDR2: SNHLY and FYNNEI. V was shortened by 7 bases and J by 3 bases, with 12 bases between the two germline ends. The CDR3 has 13 amino acids. The CDR3 nucleotides are TGTGCCAGCACCAGCAGGGGCTACTATGGCTACACCTTC. As protein: CASTSRGYYGYTF.

The gene calls are TRBV7-2 and TRBJ2-1; TRBD2 matches 9 bases. The germline V gene encodes CDR1 SGHTA and CDR2 FQGNSA. This CDR3 comprises 15 residues. CDR3 amino acids: CAEGGLAGRYNEQFF. The CDR3 DNA reads as TGTGCAGAGGGGGGGCTAGCGGGGCGCTACAATGAGCAGTTCTTC.

The genes are TRBV29-1 and TRBJ2-5; a possible D gene is TRBD2 (5 bases). Germline CDR1 SQVTM, CDR2 ANQGSEA. This CDR3 has 13 amino acids. Trimming stripped 7 bases from V and 5 bases from J, with 17 bases between. The CDR3, as DNA: TGCAGCGCAGGCCATGGAGGTGTCGAGACCCAGTACTTC. This encodes CSAGHGGVETQYF.

This rearrangement joins TRBV6-5 to TRBJ1-2; D is uncertain. Between the trimmed V and J ends, which lost 1 base and 3 bases, there was a span of 6 bases. Germline V gene lookup returns CDR1 MNHEY and CDR2 SVGAGI. The CDR3 runs to 13 residues. The CDR3 DNA reads as TGTGCCAGCAGTTACTACCAGGACTATGGCTACACCTTC. It codes for CASSYYQDYGYTF.

The V and J genes are TRBV30 and TRBJ2-7; D gene uncertain. Germline CDR1 and CDR2: GTSNPN and SVGIG (reference sequence). V was clipped by 0 bases and J by 5 bases, with 11 bases between them. CDR3 length: 13 amino acids. CDR3 nucleotide sequence: TGTGCCTGGAGTGTACGAGGATCGAACGAGCAGTACTTC. Its translation: CAWSVRGSNEQYF.

This clone was found once. This sequence joins TRBV15 and TRBJ1-5; D is possibly TRBD1 (5 bases). Looked up from germline, CDR1 is LNHNV and CDR2 is YYDKDF (reference sequence). This CDR3 has 16 residues. The germline V and J ends were trimmed by 5 bases and 3 bases, with 17 bases remaining between them. The chain's CDR3 is CATSVLTDSYNQPQHF. Written as DNA, the CDR3 is TGTGCCACCAGCGTACTAACAGACAGCTACAATCAGCCCCAGCATTTT.

The chain couples TRBV19 to TRBJ1-5; D is uncertain. V lost 0 bases and J lost 7, with 10 bases in between. CDR3 length: 14 amino acids. Germline V CDR1 and CDR2: LNHDA, SQIVND (reference sequence). For the CDR3, the DNA is TGTGCCAGTAGTATAGAGAGGGAAGGGCAGCCCCAGCATTTT. Residues: CASSIEREGQPQHF.

CDR3 nucleotides: TGTGCCAGCTCACGGACAGGGACCTACGAGCAGTACGTC. Translation: CASSRTGTYEQYV. This chain connects TRBV18 to TRBJ2-7, with 8 bases aligning to TRBD1. The CDR3 extends over 13 amino acids. Germline CDR1 reads KGHSH; CDR2 reads LQKENI. Unmatched junction bases numbered 1, after V lost 4 bases and J lost 2 bases.

This sequence joins TRBV2 and TRBJ2-1; 10 bases are shared with TRBD1. The germline CDR1 and CDR2 sequences are SNHLY and FYNNEI. J was trimmed by 8 bases and V by 7 bases; bases with no gene match: 11. This CDR3 is built from 15 residues. CDR3 coding DNA: TGTGCCAGCACCAGACCGGGACAGGGGACCGATGAGCAGTTCTTC. Translating gives CASTRPGQGTDEQFF.

The chain combines TRBV7-2 with TRBJ2-2; TRBD1 might be the D (6 bases). Trimming removed 5 bases at V and 0 bases at J, with 13 bases between. CDR1 and CDR2 from the germline V gene are SGHTA and FQGNSA. CDR3 length: 16 amino acids. The CDR3 DNA reads as TGTGCCAGCAGCCTCACCTACAGGGCGAACACCGGGGAGCTGTTTTTT. Translating gives CASSLTYRANTGELFF.

The rearrangement links TRBV19 to TRBJ2-3, with 8 bases that match TRBD2. Germline V gene lookup returns CDR1 LNHDA and CDR2 SQIVND (reference sequence). The trim removed 3 bases at V and 4 bases at J, leaving 6 bases unmatched. The CDR3 totals 15 residues. The CDR3 loop reads CASSIAGGAADTQYF. The CDR3 DNA is TGTGCCAGTAGTATTGCGGGGGGAGCAGCAGATACGCAGTATTTT.

The V gene is TRBV4-3, the J gene TRBJ2-2; 9 positions match TRBD2. CDR3 length: 15 amino acids. CDR1 is LGHNA, CDR2 YSLEER, per germline. Trimming removed 0 bases from V and 6 bases from J; junction bases left unmatched: 2. The DNA for the CDR3 is TGCGCCAGCAGCCAAGATGGCGGGGGGGCCGGGGAGCTGTTTTTT. Translation gives CASSQDGGGAGELFF.

The chain uses TRBV5-8 and TRBJ1-1; D is uncertain. Germline CDR1 is SGHTS and CDR2 is YDEGEE. The CDR3 loop spans 16 amino acids. V gave up 1 base and J gave up 0 bases, with 13 bases separating them. The CDR3 sequence is CASSLRPGGMNTEAFF. The DNA of the CDR3 is TGTGCCAGCAGCTTGAGGCCAGGAGGAATGAACACTGAAGCTTTCTTT.

The J gene is TRBJ1-5, the V gene TRBV4-2; D is unclear. Trimming stripped 1 base from V and 2 bases from J, with 9 bases between. The V gene's germline CDR1 is LGHNA and CDR2 YNFKEQ. The CDR3 is 15 residues long. In nucleotides, the CDR3 is TGTGCCAGCAGCCAAGCGAGGGAAGGCAATCAGCCCCAGCATTTT. Protein sequence: CASSQAREGNQPQHF.